These 13 T cell receptor beta chains came from one sample sequenced in a study of CD8+ T cells in alopecia areata. Extracted from the samples, RNA was reverse transcribed into cDNA to serve as the sequencing template. Profiled with immunoSEQ multiplex PCR; TCRdb holds only in-frame clones, not every one. Of approximately 280,000 clones listed, roughly 64% are singletons. The treatment was: oral pan-JAK inhibitor, 5-10 mg twice daily. The sample in question was CD4+ T cells sorted from blood, obtained at week 24, from a patient treated with tofacitinib. The receptors come from a human donor with alopecia areata.

This clone was seen just once. This chain uses TRBV5-1 with TRBJ2-5; 7 bases are a match to TRBD2. V was clipped by 1 base and J by 5 bases; unmatched bases: 8. Germline V gene data show CDR1 as SGHRS and CDR2 as YFSETQ. The CDR3 consists of 15 residues. The CDR3, as DNA: TGCGCCAGCAGCTTGAGAGCGGGGAGCCAGGAGACCCAGTACTTC. It is translated as CASSLRAGSQETQYF.

The chain carries TRBV7-9 and TRBJ1-4; D perhaps matches TRBD1 (6 bases). Per the germline V gene, CDR1 is SEHNR and CDR2 is FQNEAQ (reference sequence). There are 16 residues in the CDR3. Trimming took 5 bases from V and 4 from J, leaving 17 bases between them. CDR3 loop: CASSPNRQAGNEKLFF. In DNA form, the CDR3 reads TGTGCCAGCAGCCCGAATCGACAGGCGGGTAATGAAAAACTGTTTTTT. Full variable domain (rest looked up from reference TRBV7-9 and TRBJ1-4): DTGVSQNPRHKITKRGQNVTFRCDPISEHNRLYWYRQTLGQGPEFLTYFQNEAQLEKSRLLSDRFSAERPKGSFSTLEIQRTEQGDSAMYLCASSPNRQAGNEKLFFGSGTQLSVL.

This chain connects TRBV30 to TRBJ2-5; D is unclear. Germline CDR1 and CDR2: GTSNPN and SVGIG (reference sequence). Trimming pared 2 bases from V and 5 bases from J, leaving 9 bases between. The CDR3 is made up of 12 amino acids. This CDR3 is CAWSWRSETQYF. The CDR3 nucleotides are TGTGCCTGGAGTTGGCGGTCTGAGACCCAGTACTTC.

This clone was counted between two and nine times. V is TRBV27 and J is TRBJ2-5; 9 bases are a match to TRBD1. The CDR3 is made up of 14 amino acids. Germline values: CDR1 MNHEY, CDR2 SMNVEV (reference sequence). The trim removed 5 bases at V and 4 bases at J, leaving 5 bases unmatched. Here the CDR3 DNA reads TGTGCCAGCAGTCCAAACAGGGGGCGAGAGACCCAGTACTTC. Its translation is CASSPNRGRETQYF.

This clone came up a few times. The chain carries TRBV7-9 and TRBJ2-1, with D unresolved. Trimming took 1 base from V and 9 from J, leaving 1 base between them. Germline assignment: CDR1 SEHNR and CDR2 FQNEAQ (reference sequence). This CDR3 is 10 amino acids long. CDR3 nucleotide sequence: TGTGCCAGCAGCTTAGGTGAGCAGTTCTTC. Protein sequence: CASSLGEQFF.

The V gene is TRBV5-4, the J gene TRBJ2-5; a possible D gene is TRBD1 (6 bases). The CDR3 sequence is 15 residues long. V lost 4 bases and J 5 bases, leaving 18 bases between the germline ends. CDR1 is SGHNT, CDR2 YYREEE, per germline (reference sequence). Here the CDR3 reads CASSDRYRVGETQYF. DNA of the CDR3: TGTGCCAGCAGCGATCGGTACAGGGTAGGGGAGACCCAGTACTTC.

This clone was observed once. The chain has TRBV30 and TRBJ1-2, with D unclear. The CDR3 length is 10 residues. CDR1 is GTSNPN, CDR2 SVGIG, per germline (reference sequence). Between the trimmed V and J ends, which lost 2 bases and 6 bases, there was a span of 4 bases. As DNA, the CDR3 is TGTGCCTGGAGTTGGGATGGCTACACCTTC. Residues: CAWSWDGYTF.

This clone showed up just once. The CDR3 here is CASSPPIDGRGHGELFF. CDR3 nucleotide sequence: TGTGCCAGCTCACCACCAATTGACGGAAGGGGGCACGGGGAGCTGTTTTTT. The chain couples TRBV18 to TRBJ2-2, with TRBD1 identical over 7 bases. The CDR3 extends over 17 amino acids. V lost 0 bases to trimming and J lost 7 bases; unmatched junction nucleotides: 11. Germline CDR1 and CDR2: KGHSH and LQKENI.

CDR3 coding DNA: TGTGCCAGCAGCGTAGCGGAAAAGGGAACCCAGTACTTC. It codes for CASSVAEKGTQYF. J is TRBJ2-5 and V is TRBV9, with unresolved D. The CDR3 loop spans 13 amino acids. V lost 0 bases and J lost 8, with 11 bases in between. Germline assignment: CDR1 SGDLS and CDR2 YYNGEE.

The genes are TRBV7-6 and TRBJ2-3; D tentatively reads TRBD1 or TRBD2 (5 bases each). The CDR3 runs to 17 residues. V lost 1 base to trimming and J lost 0 bases, with 14 bases between them. Germline CDR1 reads SGHVS; CDR2 reads FNYEAQ. The CDR3 nucleotides are TGTGCCAGCAGCTTAGTATCCGGGGACCTTAGCACAGATACGCAGTATTTT. This sequence encodes CASSLVSGDLSTDTQYF.

The V and J genes are TRBV5-6 and TRBJ2-5; 9 nucleotides agree with TRBD1. The last part of the DNA fits TRBJ2-7 better; the J call may be wrong. The CDR3 is 15 amino acids. CDR1 SGHDT and CDR2 YYEEEE come from the germline V gene. This CDR3 is CASSPFPGQGYEQYF. As DNA, the CDR3 is TGTGCCAGCAGCCCGTTCCCGGGACAGGGCTACGAGCAGTACTTC.

The chain has TRBV28 and TRBJ2-3; 11 nucleotides agree with TRBD2. CDR1 and CDR2 from the germline V gene are MDHEN and SYDVKM. The CDR3 is made up of 16 amino acids. Trimming removed 5 bases from V and 1 base from J; junction bases left unmatched: 5. The CDR3 protein is CASSPPLAGGTDTQYF. Here the CDR3 DNA reads TGTGCCAGCAGTCCACCACTAGCGGGGGGCACAGATACGCAGTATTTT.

The chain has TRBV7-2 and TRBJ1-1, with D perhaps TRBD1 (6 bases). This CDR3 comprises 14 residues. Germline V CDR1 and CDR2: SGHTA, FQGNSA. Trimming took 3 bases from V and 4 from J, leaving 12 bases between them. The CDR3, as DNA: TGTGCCAGCAGCTTTTCACAGGGTTTCACTGAAGCTTTCTTT. This encodes CASSFSQGFTEAFF. Full variable domain (missing parts from reference TRBV7-2 and TRBJ1-1): GAGVSQSPSNKVTEKGKDVELRCDPISGHTALYWYRQSLGQGLEFLIYFQGNSAPDKSGLPSDRFSAERTGGSVSTLTIQRTQQEDSAVYLCASSFSQGFTEAFFGQGTRLTVV.